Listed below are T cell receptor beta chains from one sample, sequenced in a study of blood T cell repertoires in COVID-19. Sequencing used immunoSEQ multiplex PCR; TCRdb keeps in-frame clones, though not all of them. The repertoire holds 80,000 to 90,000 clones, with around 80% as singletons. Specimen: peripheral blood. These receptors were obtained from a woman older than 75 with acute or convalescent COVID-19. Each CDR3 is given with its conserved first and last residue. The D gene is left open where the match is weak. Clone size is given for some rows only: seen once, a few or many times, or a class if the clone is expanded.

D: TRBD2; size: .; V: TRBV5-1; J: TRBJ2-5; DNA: TGCGCCAGCAGCGCGGGGACTAGCGGGGAGGAGACCCAGTACTTC; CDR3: CASSAGTSGEETQYF
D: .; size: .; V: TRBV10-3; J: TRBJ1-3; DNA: TGTGCCATCAGTGCCGCAGGGTCCGGAAACACCATATATTTT; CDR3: CAISAAGSGNTIYF
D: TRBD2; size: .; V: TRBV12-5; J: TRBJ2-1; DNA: TGTGCTAGTGGTACTGCTAGCGGGAGGAGGGTTGAGCAGTTCTTC; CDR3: CASGTASGRRVEQFF
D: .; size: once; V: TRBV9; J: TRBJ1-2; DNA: TGTGCCAGCAGCGTGCAGGGGAACTATGGCTACACCTTC; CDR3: CASSVQGNYGYTF
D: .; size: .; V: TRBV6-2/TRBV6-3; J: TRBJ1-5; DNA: TGTGCCAGCAGCCCCGGTGGGCAGGGGACCAATCAGCCCCAGCATTTT; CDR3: CASSPGGQGTNQPQHF
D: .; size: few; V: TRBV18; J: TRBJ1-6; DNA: TGTGCCAGCTCACCAGCAGGGGATTCACCCCTCCACTTT; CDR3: CASSPAGDSPLHF
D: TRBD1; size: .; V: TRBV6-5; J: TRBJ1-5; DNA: TGTGCCAGCGGGAGACAGGGTAATCAGCCCCAGCATTTT; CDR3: CASGRQGNQPQHF
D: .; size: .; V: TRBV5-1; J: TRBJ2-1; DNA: TGCGCCAGCAGTAGAACAGCACTTGATGAGCAGTTCTTC; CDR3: CASSRTALDEQFF
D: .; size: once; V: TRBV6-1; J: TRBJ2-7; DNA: TGTGCCAGCAGTGAATCCAGGGTCACCTACGAGCAGTACTTC; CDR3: CASSESRVTYEQYF
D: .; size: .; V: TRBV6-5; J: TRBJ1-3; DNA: TGTGCCAGCAGTTCCGATCTTGGGCACTCTGGAAACACCATATATTTT; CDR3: CASSSDLGHSGNTIYF
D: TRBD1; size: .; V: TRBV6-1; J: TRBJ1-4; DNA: TGTGCCAGCAGTGATCTGGGACAGGGCCTTGAAAAACTGTTTTTT; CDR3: CASSDLGQGLEKLFF
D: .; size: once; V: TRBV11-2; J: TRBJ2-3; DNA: TGTGCCAGCAGCCCAGGGGAGACGATCTCGCAGTATTTT; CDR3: CASSPGETISQYF
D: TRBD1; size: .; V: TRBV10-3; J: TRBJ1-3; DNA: TGTGCCATCAGTACAGGGGGGGTGGCTGGAAACACCATATATTTT; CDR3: CAISTGGVAGNTIYF
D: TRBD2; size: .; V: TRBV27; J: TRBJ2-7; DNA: TGTGCCAGCAGAGCTAGCGGGGGGTACGAGCAGTACTTC; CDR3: CASRASGGYEQYF
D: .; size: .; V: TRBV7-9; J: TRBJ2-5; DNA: TGTGCCAGCAGTCTTGACACGATACAAGAGACCCAGTACTTC; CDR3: CASSLDTIQETQYF
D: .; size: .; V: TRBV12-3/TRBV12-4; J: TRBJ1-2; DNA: TGTGCCAGCAACGCCGGGAGGGATGGGGGCTACACCTTC; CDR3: CASNAGRDGGYTF
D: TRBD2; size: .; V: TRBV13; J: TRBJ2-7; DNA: TGTGCCAGCAGCCGTAGCGGGGTCAACTCCTACGAGCAGTACTTC; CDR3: CASSRSGVNSYEQYF
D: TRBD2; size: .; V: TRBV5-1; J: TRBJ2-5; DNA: TGCGCCAGCAGCTTGGGCGCGGTGGCTAGCGGCCAAGAGACCCAGTACTTC; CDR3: CASSLGAVASGQETQYF
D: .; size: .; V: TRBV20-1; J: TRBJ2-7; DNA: TGCAGTGCTCACCACGGCGGGCAGTACTTC; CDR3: CSAHHGGQYF
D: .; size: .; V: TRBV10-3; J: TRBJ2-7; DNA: TGTGCCATCAGGGGGGGGGACACTTTCGAGCAGTACTTC; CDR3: CAIRGGDTFEQYF
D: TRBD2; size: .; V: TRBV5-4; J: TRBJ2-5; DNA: TGTGCCAGCAGCCAGGGACTAGCGGGGCAAGAGACCCAGTACTTC; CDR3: CASSQGLAGQETQYF
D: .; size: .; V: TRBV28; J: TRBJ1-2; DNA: TGTGCCAGCAGCTTACGCGAGGCCTTGAGGGGCTACACCTTC; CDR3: CASSLREALRGYTF
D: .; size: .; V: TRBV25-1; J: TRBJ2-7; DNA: TGTGCCAGCAGTGACAGCTACGAGCAGTACTTC; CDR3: CASSDSYEQYF